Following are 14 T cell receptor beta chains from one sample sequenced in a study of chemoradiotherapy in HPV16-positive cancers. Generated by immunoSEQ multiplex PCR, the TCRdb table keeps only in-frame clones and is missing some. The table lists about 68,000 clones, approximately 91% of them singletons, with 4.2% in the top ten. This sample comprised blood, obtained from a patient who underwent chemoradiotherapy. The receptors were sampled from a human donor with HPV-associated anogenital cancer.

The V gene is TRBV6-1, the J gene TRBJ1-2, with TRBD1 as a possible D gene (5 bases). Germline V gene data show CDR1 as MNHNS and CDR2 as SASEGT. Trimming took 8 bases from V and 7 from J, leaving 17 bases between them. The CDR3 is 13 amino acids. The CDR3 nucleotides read TGTGCCAGCCGCCTTACCCAGGGTAGTGGCTACACCTTC. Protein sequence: CASRLTQGSGYTF.

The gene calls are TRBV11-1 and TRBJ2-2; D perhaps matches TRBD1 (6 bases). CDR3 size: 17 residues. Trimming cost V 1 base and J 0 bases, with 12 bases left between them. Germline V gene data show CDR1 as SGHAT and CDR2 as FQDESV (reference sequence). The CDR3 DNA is TGTGCCAGCAGCTTAGTTTCCGGACAGCCGAACACCGGGGAGCTGTTTTTT. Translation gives CASSLVSGQPNTGELFF.

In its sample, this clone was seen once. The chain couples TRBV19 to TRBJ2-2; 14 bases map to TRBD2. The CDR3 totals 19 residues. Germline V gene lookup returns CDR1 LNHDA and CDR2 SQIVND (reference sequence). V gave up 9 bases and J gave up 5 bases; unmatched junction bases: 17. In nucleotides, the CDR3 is TGTGCCAGCCAGGGGACTAGCGGGAGCTACGGTTACGGAACCGGGGAGCTGTTTTTT. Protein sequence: CASQGTSGSYGYGTGELFF.

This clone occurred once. The CDR3: CASKIDGGGEQFF. The CDR3 nucleotides read TGTGCCAGCAAAATTGACGGGGGCGGTGAGCAGTTCTTC. The V gene is TRBV6-5, the J gene TRBJ2-1; either TRBD1 or TRBD2 may supply D (6 bases each). The CDR3 has 13 residues. Germline-derived CDR1 and CDR2 are MNHEY and SVGAGI. Deletions cut 7 bases from V and 9 bases from J, with 16 bases between.

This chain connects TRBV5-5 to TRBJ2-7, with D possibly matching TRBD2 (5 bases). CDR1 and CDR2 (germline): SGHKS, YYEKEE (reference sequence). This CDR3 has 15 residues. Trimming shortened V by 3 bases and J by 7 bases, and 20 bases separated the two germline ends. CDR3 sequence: CASSSMDGVLGEQYF. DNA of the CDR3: TGTGCCAGCAGCTCGATGGACGGGGTGTTGGGTGAGCAGTACTTC.

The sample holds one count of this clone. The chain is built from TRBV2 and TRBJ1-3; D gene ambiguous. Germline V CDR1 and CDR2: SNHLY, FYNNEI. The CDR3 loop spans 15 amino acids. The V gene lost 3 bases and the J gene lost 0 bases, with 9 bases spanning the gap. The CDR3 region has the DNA TGTGCCAGCAGTGACGATAACTTCTCTGGAAACACCATATATTTT. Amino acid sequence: CASSDDNFSGNTIYF.

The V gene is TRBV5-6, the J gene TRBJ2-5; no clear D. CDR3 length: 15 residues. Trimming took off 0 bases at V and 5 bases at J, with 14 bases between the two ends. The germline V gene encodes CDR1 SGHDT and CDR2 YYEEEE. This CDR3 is CASSLGAPIGETQYF. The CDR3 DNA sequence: TGTGCCAGCAGCTTGGGGGCACCGATCGGGGAGACCCAGTACTTC.

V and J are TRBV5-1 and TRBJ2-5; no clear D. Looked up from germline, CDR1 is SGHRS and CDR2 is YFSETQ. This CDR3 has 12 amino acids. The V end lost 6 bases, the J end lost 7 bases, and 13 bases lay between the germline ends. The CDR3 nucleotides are TGCGCCAGCATTGAGTATGTTGGGACCCAGTACTTC. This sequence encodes CASIEYVGTQYF.

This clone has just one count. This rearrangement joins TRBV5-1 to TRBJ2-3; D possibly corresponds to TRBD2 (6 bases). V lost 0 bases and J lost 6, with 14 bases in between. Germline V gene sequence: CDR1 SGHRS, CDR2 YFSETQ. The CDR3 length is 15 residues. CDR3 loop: CASSLVFAEGDTQYF. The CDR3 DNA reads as TGCGCCAGCAGCTTGGTTTTTGCGGAGGGGGATACGCAGTATTTT.

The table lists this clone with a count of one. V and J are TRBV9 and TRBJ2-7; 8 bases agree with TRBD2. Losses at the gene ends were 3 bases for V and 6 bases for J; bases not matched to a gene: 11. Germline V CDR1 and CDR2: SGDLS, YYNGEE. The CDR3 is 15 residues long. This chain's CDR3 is CASSAGLAYRLEQYF. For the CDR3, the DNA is TGTGCCAGCAGCGCCGGACTAGCTTACCGGCTCGAGCAGTACTTC.

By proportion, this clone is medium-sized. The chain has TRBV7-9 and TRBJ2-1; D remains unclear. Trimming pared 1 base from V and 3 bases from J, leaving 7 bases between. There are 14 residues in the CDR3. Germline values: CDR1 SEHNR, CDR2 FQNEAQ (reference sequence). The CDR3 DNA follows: TGTGCCAGCAGCTTAGGGACGGGCTACAATGAGCAGTTCTTC. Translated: CASSLGTGYNEQFF. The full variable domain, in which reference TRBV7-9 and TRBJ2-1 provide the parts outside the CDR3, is DTGVSQNPRHKITKRGQNVTFRCDPISEHNRLYWYRQTLGQGPEFLTYFQNEAQLEKSRLLSDRFSAERPKGSFSTLEIQRTEQGDSAMYLCASSLGTGYNEQFFGPGTRLTVL.

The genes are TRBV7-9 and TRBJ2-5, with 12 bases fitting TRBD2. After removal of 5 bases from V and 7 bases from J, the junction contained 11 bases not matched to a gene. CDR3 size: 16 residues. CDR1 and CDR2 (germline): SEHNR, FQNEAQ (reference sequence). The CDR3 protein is CASSRVLAGGSGTQYF. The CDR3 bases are TGTGCCAGCAGCCGAGTACTAGCGGGAGGTTCGGGGACCCAGTACTTC.

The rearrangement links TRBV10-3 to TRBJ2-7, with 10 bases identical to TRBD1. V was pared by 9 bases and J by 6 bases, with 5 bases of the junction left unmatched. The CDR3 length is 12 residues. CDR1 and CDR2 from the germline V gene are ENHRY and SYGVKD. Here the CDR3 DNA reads TGTGCCATGGGTGGACAGGGGGGCGAGCAGTACTTC. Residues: CAMGGQGGEQYF.

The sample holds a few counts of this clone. Here the CDR3 DNA reads TGTGCCAGCAGCTTAGACCCAGCCTACACTGAAGCTTTCTTT. Encoded protein: CASSLDPAYTEAFF. The chain has TRBV7-2 and TRBJ1-1; D gene uncertain. The V and J ends lost 1 base and 3 bases respectively, with 9 bases between them. CDR3 length equals 14 residues. In germline, CDR1 is SGHTA, CDR2 FQGNSA.